This T cell receptor (beta chain) was captured in a study of T cell repertoires in cytomegalovirus infection (dated by TCRdb to the late 2010s). About the study as a whole: Donor HLA type was relevant to the analysis, as public TCR beta signatures indicated carriage of CMV infection together with the matching HLA type.

CDR1 and CDR2 are read off the germline V gene (reference sequence) as LGHDT and YNNKEL. V lost 0 bases and J lost 3 bases; the stretch between them is 11 bases long. The CDR3 runs 15 amino acids, cysteine and phenylalanine included. Only the CDR3 part of the read is kept: 45 bases, read in frame from the first base. Comments on this clonotype: Its antigen is not yet known. Base qualities are not recorded, but no much larger clone differs from it by a single base.

Here is what the overall study found, with its caveats: In both this cohort and an independent cohort of some 370 donors, the cumulative frequency of public TCR beta family members distinguished carriers of CMV infection plus the relevant HLA type. The ex vivo response was dominated by HLA-C-restricted CMV-specific TCR beta clonotypes, and the single most frequent clonotype in two of eight donors was supplied by these HLA-C-restricted clonotypes.

This sample was sequenced with an Illumina HiSeq 1500. TCRdb redid the processing of the public reads, applying fastp at Q25 and MiXCR, and retained in-frame beta chains. Every distinct CDR3 protein forms one entry, paired with its most common genes and DNA. Across this sample there are approximately 500,000 distinct CDR3 sequences, with more than 20% seen only once. Of the sample, roughly 13% is held by the ten largest clones. The sequence was obtained from a human donor in good health (CMV status not recorded). Some clones in this sample may be carry-over from other donors' samples. What was sequenced was PBMCs. The chain joins TRBV3-1 to TRBJ2-5, with no reliable assignment of the D segment. Here the CDR3 is given as CASSQDVSSEETQYF. The DNA reads as follows: TGTGCCAGCAGCCAAGATGTTTCCAGCGAAGAGACCCAGTACTTC.